Listed below are T cell receptor beta chains from one sample, sequenced in a study of CD8+ T cells in alopecia areata. The data were produced by immunoSEQ multiplex PCR, yet TCRdb's version contains in-frame clones alone and is incomplete. The sample holds about 42,000 clones, under 70% seen once. This sample comprised CD8+ T cells sorted from blood, obtained at week 4, from a patient treated with tofacitinib. These receptors all stem from a human donor with alopecia areata. The CDR3 runs from the conserved cysteine through the conserved F or W. A D gene is named only where the DNA matches it firmly. The size of a clone is reported for some rows only, either as once, few or many, or as a class for expanded clones.

J gene: TRBJ1-1; clone size: once; V gene: TRBV30; D gene: .; CDR3 protein: CAWSVQVNTEAFF; CDR3 DNA: TGTGCCTGGAGTGTACAGGTGAACACTGAAGCTTTCTTT
J gene: TRBJ2-7; clone size: .; V gene: TRBV29-1; D gene: .; CDR3 protein: CSALGYEQYF; CDR3 DNA: TGCAGCGCCTTAGGCTACGAGCAGTACTTC
J gene: TRBJ2-3; clone size: many; V gene: TRBV4-3; D gene: TRBD1; CDR3 protein: CASSQEPDREPDTQYF; CDR3 DNA: TGCGCCAGCAGCCAAGAACCCGACAGGGAGCCAGATACGCAGTATTTT
J gene: TRBJ1-1; clone size: .; V gene: TRBV29-1; D gene: .; CDR3 protein: CSAYTGSNTEAFF; CDR3 DNA: TGCAGCGCCTATACAGGGTCGAACACTGAAGCTTTCTTT
J gene: TRBJ2-3; clone size: .; V gene: TRBV29-1; D gene: .; CDR3 protein: CSGDHLKTDTQYF; CDR3 DNA: TGCAGCGGTGACCACCTAAAAACAGATACGCAGTATTTT
J gene: TRBJ1-1; clone size: .; V gene: TRBV29-1; D gene: TRBD1; CDR3 protein: CSVGGQGLNTEAFF; CDR3 DNA: TGCAGCGTTGGAGGACAGGGGCTGAACACTGAAGCTTTCTTT
J gene: TRBJ2-3; clone size: .; V gene: TRBV4-1; D gene: .; CDR3 protein: CASSRNPDSTDTQYF; CDR3 DNA: TGCGCCAGCAGCCGGAACCCGGACAGCACAGATACGCAGTATTTT
J gene: TRBJ2-1; clone size: few; V gene: TRBV29-1; D gene: .; CDR3 protein: CSVEGRRSSYNEQFF; CDR3 DNA: TGCAGCGTTGAAGGCAGAAGGAGCTCCTACAATGAGCAGTTCTTC
J gene: TRBJ1-1; clone size: .; V gene: TRBV30; D gene: .; CDR3 protein: CAWSVGGYTEAFF; CDR3 DNA: TGTGCCTGGAGTGTCGGGGGATACACTGAAGCTTTCTTT
J gene: TRBJ1-5; clone size: .; V gene: TRBV7-3; D gene: .; CDR3 protein: CASSLEGGQGARQPQHF; CDR3 DNA: TGTGCCAGCAGCTTGGAAGGAGGTCAGGGTGCAAGACAGCCCCAGCATTTT
J gene: TRBJ2-6; clone size: .; V gene: TRBV29-1; D gene: .; CDR3 protein: CSVEGVKSGANVLTF; CDR3 DNA: TGCAGCGTTGAAGGCGTGAAGTCTGGGGCCAACGTCCTGACTTTC
J gene: TRBJ2-7; clone size: few; V gene: TRBV29-1; D gene: .; CDR3 protein: CSVGPSDSYEQYF; CDR3 DNA: TGCAGCGTGGGACCTAGCGACTCCTACGAGCAGTACTTC
J gene: TRBJ2-2; clone size: .; V gene: TRBV29-1; D gene: .; CDR3 protein: CSAGDTGELFF; CDR3 DNA: TGCAGCGCAGGGGACACCGGGGAGCTGTTTTTT
J gene: TRBJ1-2; clone size: .; V gene: TRBV5-6; D gene: .; CDR3 protein: CASSLGPGSTKEGYTF; CDR3 DNA: TGTGCCAGCAGCTTGGGCCCTGGGTCGACTAAAGAGGGCTACACCTTC
J gene: TRBJ2-7; clone size: .; V gene: TRBV27; D gene: TRBD2; CDR3 protein: CASWGRGLVGSVYEQYF; CDR3 DNA: TGTGCCAGCTGGGGCAGGGGACTAGTAGGTTCTGTCTACGAGCAGTACTTC
J gene: TRBJ2-7; clone size: .; V gene: TRBV4-2; D gene: .; CDR3 protein: CASSQEAADQYEQYF; CDR3 DNA: TGTGCCAGCAGCCAAGAGGCAGCGGACCAATACGAGCAGTACTTC
J gene: TRBJ2-5; clone size: .; V gene: TRBV4-1; D gene: .; CDR3 protein: CASSQVGVETQYF; CDR3 DNA: TGCGCCAGCAGCCAAGTCGGTGTAGAGACCCAGTACTTC
J gene: TRBJ2-1; clone size: .; V gene: TRBV29-1; D gene: TRBD1; CDR3 protein: CSVDPGTEYNEQFF; CDR3 DNA: TGCAGCGTGGACCCCGGGACAGAATACAATGAGCAGTTCTTC
J gene: TRBJ2-1; clone size: .; V gene: TRBV7-9; D gene: .; CDR3 protein: CASSLTSRTNYNEQFF; CDR3 DNA: TGTGCCAGCAGCTTAACTTCGAGGACAAACTACAATGAGCAGTTCTTC
J gene: TRBJ2-5; clone size: .; V gene: TRBV29-1; D gene: .; CDR3 protein: CSVAGVRTVPQETQYF; CDR3 DNA: TGCAGCGTTGCCGGAGTCCGGACAGTACCCCAAGAGACCCAGTACTTC
J gene: TRBJ1-4; clone size: .; V gene: TRBV2; D gene: .; CDR3 protein: CASSGPDGPNEKLFF; CDR3 DNA: TGTGCCAGCAGTGGGCCGGACGGACCAAATGAAAAACTGTTTTTT
J gene: TRBJ2-1; clone size: .; V gene: TRBV19; D gene: .; CDR3 protein: CASSIDLSNNEQFF; CDR3 DNA: TGTGCCAGTAGTATAGATCTATCTAACAATGAGCAGTTCTTC
J gene: TRBJ1-5; clone size: .; V gene: TRBV19; D gene: TRBD1; CDR3 protein: CASSMGSGGSGQPQHF; CDR3 DNA: TGTGCCAGTAGTATGGGATCAGGGGGCTCGGGTCAGCCCCAGCATTTT
J gene: TRBJ2-7; clone size: .; V gene: TRBV27; D gene: .; CDR3 protein: CASSSGIEQYF; CDR3 DNA: TGTGCCAGCAGTTCTGGGATCGAGCAGTACTTC
J gene: TRBJ2-1; clone size: few; V gene: TRBV7-8; D gene: TRBD1; CDR3 protein: CASSLGWDRGNEQFF; CDR3 DNA: TGTGCCAGCAGCTTAGGGTGGGACAGGGGTAATGAGCAGTTCTTC
J gene: TRBJ2-5; clone size: .; V gene: TRBV6-5; D gene: TRBD1; CDR3 protein: CASSYGTGVRKLYF; CDR3 DNA: TGTGCCAGCAGTTACGGGACAGGGGTTCGTAAATTGTACTTC
J gene: TRBJ1-2; clone size: .; V gene: TRBV27; D gene: .; CDR3 protein: CASSPQGNYGYTF; CDR3 DNA: TGTGCCAGCAGCCCACAGGGAAACTATGGCTACACCTTC
J gene: TRBJ1-5; clone size: once; V gene: TRBV27; D gene: .; CDR3 protein: CASSSHSDNKREGNQPQHF; CDR3 DNA: TGTGCCAGCAGTTCCCACTCCGACAATAAGAGGGAAGGTAATCAGCCCCAGCATTTT
J gene: TRBJ2-7; clone size: once; V gene: TRBV7-8; D gene: TRBD1; CDR3 protein: CASSGDSSYEQYF; CDR3 DNA: TGTGCCAGCAGCGGGGACAGCTCCTACGAGCAGTACTTC
J gene: TRBJ2-3; clone size: .; V gene: TRBV5-1; D gene: .; CDR3 protein: CASTQDGTDTQYF; CDR3 DNA: TGCGCCAGCACCCAGGATGGCACAGATACGCAGTATTTT
J gene: TRBJ2-7; clone size: .; V gene: TRBV7-9; D gene: .; CDR3 protein: CASSLVPSGEYEQYF; CDR3 DNA: TGTGCCAGCAGCTTAGTGCCGTCGGGAGAATACGAGCAGTACTTC
J gene: TRBJ2-3; clone size: .; V gene: TRBV23-1; D gene: .; CDR3 protein: CASSQRDRGTDTQYF; CDR3 DNA: TGCGCCAGCAGTCAGAGGGATAGGGGCACAGATACGCAGTATTTT
J gene: TRBJ1-6; clone size: once; V gene: TRBV25-1; D gene: .; CDR3 protein: CASSQDGDNSPLHF; CDR3 DNA: TGTGCCAGCAGCCAGGACGGGGATAATTCACCCCTCCACTTT
J gene: TRBJ2-7; clone size: few; V gene: TRBV29-1; D gene: .; CDR3 protein: CSVEGHSSGNEQYF; CDR3 DNA: TGCAGCGTTGAAGGCCACAGTTCAGGGAACGAGCAGTACTTC
J gene: TRBJ1-1; clone size: .; V gene: TRBV30; D gene: .; CDR3 protein: CAWISSRTSTEAFF; CDR3 DNA: TGTGCCTGGATTAGCAGCAGAACGAGCACTGAAGCTTTCTTT